This T cell receptor (beta chain) was recorded in a study of blood T cell repertoires in COVID-19 (dated by TCRdb to 2019 to 2021). At the level of the whole study: Collaborator samples came from the United States, Italy and Spain and covered acute and convalescent phases of COVID-19. The material from the prospective study consisted of cDNA or gDNA derived from T cells, B-cell-depleted T cells, or PBMCs. Subjects who had been exposed to COVID-19, were actively infected with it, or had recovered from it provided the deeply sampled blood TCRbeta repertoires that made up the dataset. A freely available public database, intended as a resource for researchers studying the immune response to SARS-CoV-2, is where the repertoires were released. The samples were drawn from two sources: the first 160 participants of the ongoing ImmuneRACE study, and over 1,000 subjects contributed by 6 global collaborators. A de-identified subject ID, COVID-19 status, age in years and sex were almost always included in the sample metadata. Where HLA class I and class II types were available, the types were taken from metadata supplied by the sample provider, not from assay-based typing. Beyond this particular receptor, the publication reports: How much clinical and demographic metadata was included differed by source and by participant, and the metadata was provided uncurated.

Collaborating institutions collected whole blood in K2EDTA tubes following their own protocols. For TCRbeta analysis, collaborator samples were shipped as frozen whole blood, as isolated PBMCs, or as DNA extracted from either sample type. CDR1 and CDR2 are drawn from the germline V gene: SGHTA, FQGNSA. The CDR3 holds 15 amino acids from the cysteine to the phenylalanine. CDR3 DNA is the only sequence kept; it has 45 bases, read in frame from the first base. Trimming takes 0 bases from V and 3 bases from J, and the germline ends sit 11 bases apart. The immunoSEQ Assay, a bias-controlled multiplex PCR, was used to amplify TCRbeta CDR3 regions from genomic DNA. As for the original processing: Nucleated cell counts per sample were estimated from amplification of reference gene primers within the assay. To quantify the absolute abundance of each unique TCRbeta CDR3 rearrangement, sequence reads were collapsed and filtered. For each sample, productive Simpson clonality was calculated as the square root of Simpson's diversity index over productive rearrangements. As stored in TCRdb, this immuneACCESS dataset retains in-frame rearrangements with V and J assigned. A fraction of the clones does not appear; measured against another copy, unresolved V genes explain less than half of the discrepancy, and the remainder lacks a known reason. V, J and clone size are taken as reported in that table, and D and trimming were inferred from the DNA itself. In this sample the table shows over 110,000 clones, around 84% of which occur a single time. Of the sample, roughly a tenth falls within the top ten clones.

A note on this clone: Its antigen target is currently unknown. It has no much larger one-base neighbor in the sample; base qualities were not kept.

The receptor was isolated from a man between 60 and 75 years old with active or convalescent COVID-19. The chain is assembled from TRBV7-2 and TRBJ2-5; the D gene assignment is ambiguous. The sample was peripheral blood. The nucleotide sequence reads as follows: TGTGCCAGCAGCTTAGCGCCAGTAAACAAAGAGACCCAGTACTTC. Its protein product is CASSLAPVNKETQYF.